This T cell receptor (beta chain) came from a study of molecular identifiers for immune sequencing clone quantification. Study-level points and caveats: Identical TCR molecules can share a barcode, and this sharing could underestimate highly expanded clone sizes.

This clonotype showed up just once. Its antigen is not known. This may stem from a read error, because a much larger clone lies one nucleotide away. Methods described previously, with TCR primers listed, were used for bulk TCR libraries. Using its own MiXCR run on the PCR reads, TCRdb lists one record per CDR3 protein. The data hold approximately 320,000 distinct CDR3 sequences, with roughly 24% observed a single time. Germline CDR1 and CDR2: LGHNA and YNFKEQ. This CDR3 has 15 amino acids. The sequence was collected from a human donor in good health. Some libraries in this study had Jurkat cell RNA spiked in. What was sequenced was naive CD8+ T cells from blood, with Jurkat cell RNA spiked in. Stated subset: FACS-sorted CD8+CD4-CCR7+CD45RA+ naive T cells. This chain joins TRBV4-2 and TRBJ1-1; 7 bases align to TRBD1. CDR3: CASSPTGRLNTEASF. DNA for the CDR3: TGTGCCAGCAGCCCGACAGGGAGGTTGAACACTGAAGCTTCCTTT.